The entry that follows covers one TCR beta chain sequence. It lacks a known antigen. Per-base quality was not reported, and no clone a single base away is much larger than it. This sample was taken from a study of immune evolution from preneoplasia to lung adenocarcinoma (dated by TCRdb to the early 2020s). Notes on the research overall: No AAH lesions showed HLA loss of heterozygosity, compared with about 6.3% of AIS, about 15% of MIA and roughly 35% of ADC lesions. The immune data were integrated with whole exome sequencing and methylation data obtained from the same cohort of nodules. The TCR sequencing data were obtained from 51 patients. POLYSOLVER was used to infer Class I HLA alleles from exome data, and LOHHLA was used to detect allele-specific HLA loss. The sample size depended on which specimens were available, not on a prior power calculation. The study profiled immune contexture across lung adenocarcinoma precursors and invasive adenocarcinoma using immune gene expression, TCR sequencing and multiplex immunofluorescence. The study reported that about 100 samples were used for TCR sequencing. The overall cohort comprised 55 or so patients with pulmonary nodules who underwent surgical resection. Resected precursor lesions (AAH, AIS, MIA) and invasive adenocarcinomas were compared against paired morphologically normal lung tissue. The research as a whole found: All patients were from Japan and China, so applicability to Western populations was uncertain. The findings were based on association rather than direct causation, and larger cohorts with long-term follow-up and longitudinal biopsies were deemed needed. T cell clonality was highest in KRAS-mutant nodules compared with EGFR-mutant or double wild-type lesions. Clonality was highest in normal lung, while later-stage lesions appeared to have lower clonality but higher T cell density and diversity. Top T cell clone frequencies were highest in normal lung and appeared to decrease progressively from AAH through AIS, MIA and invasive adenocarcinoma.

Patients underwent resection in Japan or China between about 2013 and 2018. Two lung cancer pathologists independently confirmed the histologic diagnosis of each case on H&E slides. To enrich premalignant or tumor cells for nucleic acid extraction, macro-dissection was performed after pathologic assessment. The AllPrep DNA/RNA FFPE Kit was used to isolate DNA from FFPE tissue. The germline V gene supplies CDR1 SNHLY and CDR2 FYNNEI. The junction shows trimming of 3 bases on V and 4 bases on J, and the gene matches do not reach 3 bases of it. The CDR3 spans 14 residues, from the cysteine through the phenylalanine. The read is trimmed to its CDR3 DNA, 42 bases read in frame from base 1. Using the immunoSEQ hsTCRbeta Kit, TCR beta CDR3 regions were sequenced from DNA. For the original study's pipeline: The ImmunoSEQ Analyzer was used to analyse the TCR sequencing data. T cell clonality was defined as 1 minus Pielou's evenness computed on productive rearrangements. To measure T cell diversity, the inverse Simpson index was applied to productive templates. T cell density was TCR beta template counts normalized to usable DNA, estimated by amplifying and sequencing housekeeping genes. Two-sided Kruskal-Wallis tests were used to compare TCR metrics between histologic stages. TCRdb holds this immuneACCESS table with in-frame rearrangements only. Some clones are missing; in checked studies, unresolved V genes explain under half, and the rest has no known cause. V, J and clone size reflect that table, while D and trimming were determined from the DNA. The sample table shows about 16,000 clones, and approximately 86% are seen once. The leading ten clones occupy 2.5% to 3% of the sample.

This sequence was found in a person aged 65-85 years with invasive lung adenocarcinoma. This chain joins TRBV2 to TRBJ2-3, with 8 junctional bases fitting TRBD1. Sequenced sample: FFPE invasive lung adenocarcinoma tissue. The sample's cell subset or site label is to be understood as: frankly invasive lung adenocarcinoma (ADC). The sequenced DNA: TGTGCCAGCAGTGACAGGGGGCGAGCAGATACGCAGTATTTT. Its protein product is CASSDRGRADTQYF.